The entry below gives a single T cell receptor beta chain sequence along with its context. Its matching antigen is unknown. The repertoire was sequenced with immunoSEQ multiplex PCR; TCRdb's copy has only in-frame clones and lacks some. The table lists some 100,000 clones, approximately 87% of them singletons. The data stem from a study of T cell responses to AZD1222 COVID-19 vaccine. Looked up from germline, CDR1 is MNHNY and CDR2 is SVGAGI (reference sequence). V shed 2 bases, J shed 10 bases, and the junction held 8 bases outside the gene matches. This CDR3 has 15 amino acids. The study, taken as a whole, reports: Only a handful of AZD1222 recipients, roughly six in all, had baseline seropositivity.

Specimen: peripheral blood, collected on day 0 of AZD1222 vaccination. This clonotype originated in an adult in good health. The chain has TRBV6-6 and TRBJ1-6, with TRBD1 identical over 7 bases. The CDR3 nucleotides are TGTGCCAGCAGTTACCCGGGACAGTTAGGCTCACCCCTCCACTTT. Translated: CASSYPGQLGSPLHF.